This T cell receptor (beta chain) was identified in a study of Graves' ophthalmopathy and Graves' hyperthyroidism. Study-wide results and caveats: The model flagged ophthalmopathy progression at approximately 66% sensitivity and around 72% specificity. Detection in blood was also observed for most expanded thyroid clonotypes above 0.001 frequency.

In the case of this clonotype: Its matching antigen is unknown.

As the template, RNA transcripts were used to amplify TCR beta CDR3 regions. The first-round RT-PCR employed HTBI primers together with the Qiagen OneStep RT-PCR kit. A multiplex PCR was then performed as the second round. TCRdb used MiXCR to reprocess the multiplex PCR reads, holding one entry per CDR3 protein. Of some 160,000 distinct CDR3 sequences listed, 39% are singletons. This CDR3 spans 15 amino acids. CDR1 is MNHNS and CDR2 is SASEGT in the germline V gene. V trimming: 5 bases; J trimming: 0 bases; junction bases outside the gene matches: 6. V usage is TRBV6-1 and J usage is TRBJ2-7; TRBD2 aligns across 8 bases. Specimen: peripheral blood. This TCR derives from a man under 40 with Graves' ophthalmopathy. The CDR3 here is CASSMSGTSSYEQYF. The DNA for the CDR3 is TGTGCCAGCAGTATGTCCGGGACTAGCTCCTACGAGCAGTACTTC.